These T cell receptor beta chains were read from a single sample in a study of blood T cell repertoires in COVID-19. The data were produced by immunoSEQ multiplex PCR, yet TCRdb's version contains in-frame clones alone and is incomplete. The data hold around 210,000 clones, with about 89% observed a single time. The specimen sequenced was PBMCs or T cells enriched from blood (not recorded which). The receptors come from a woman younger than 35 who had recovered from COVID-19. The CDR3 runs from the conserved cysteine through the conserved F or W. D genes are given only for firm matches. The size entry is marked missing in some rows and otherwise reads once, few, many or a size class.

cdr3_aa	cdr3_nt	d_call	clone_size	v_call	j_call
CASSIRFVDSMNTEAFF	TGTGCCAGTAGTATTCGCTTCGTGGACAGTATGAACACTGAAGCTTTCTTT	-	-	TRBV19	TRBJ1-1
CASSFEGGEGGGYTF	TGCGCCAGCAGCTTTGAAGGGGGCGAAGGTGGTGGCTACACCTTC	TRBD1	-	TRBV5-1	TRBJ1-2
CASSSDRAEENTIYF	TGTGCCAGCAGTTCCGACAGGGCAGAGGAAAACACCATATATTTT	TRBD1	-	TRBV28	TRBJ1-3
CASSVGPGSDRGTEAFF	TGTGCCAGCAGCGTAGGCCCGGGGTCGGACCGGGGCACTGAAGCTTTCTTT	-	-	TRBV9	TRBJ1-1
CASMHTNSYEQYF	TGTGCCAGTATGCACACAAACTCCTACGAGCAGTACTTC	-	-	TRBV19	TRBJ2-7
CASSQSYQRGGHNEQFF	TGTGCCAGCAGCCAATCCTACCAGCGGGGGGGTCACAATGAGCAGTTCTTC	TRBD2	-	TRBV3-1/TRBV3-2	TRBJ2-1
CASSSIGGSYNEQFF	TGTGCCAGCAGTTCGATTGGAGGCTCCTACAATGAGCAGTTCTTC	-	-	TRBV7-3	TRBJ2-1
CASSPGHLMNTEAFF	TGCGCCAGCAGCCCGGGACACCTGATGAACACTGAAGCTTTCTTT	-	-	TRBV5-1	TRBJ1-1
CASSFYPINSYEQYF	TGTGCCAGCAGTTTCTACCCGATAAACTCCTACGAGCAGTACTTC	-	-	TRBV27	TRBJ2-7
CASTNRGGKSYEQYF	TGCGCCAGTACGAACAGGGGCGGAAAATCCTACGAGCAGTACTTC	TRBD1	once	TRBV5-1	TRBJ2-7
CSAQETGNQPQHF	TGCAGCGCTCAGGAAACGGGCAATCAGCCCCAGCATTTT	-	-	TRBV29-1	TRBJ1-5
CAGSTGQNKNIQYF	TGTGCCGGATCAACTGGACAGAACAAAAACATTCAGTACTTC	-	-	TRBV30	TRBJ2-4
CATSDLPYQPQHF	TGTGCCACCAGTGATTTGCCTTATCAGCCCCAGCATTTT	-	-	TRBV24-1	TRBJ1-5
CASGRGRGFNTEAFF	TGTGCCAGCGGCAGGGGGCGCGGATTTAACACTGAAGCTTTCTTT	TRBD1	-	TRBV6-5	TRBJ1-1
CASSQGRMGDREKGGYTF	TGTGCCAGCTCACAAGGAAGAATGGGGGACAGGGAAAAGGGCGGCTACACCTTC	TRBD1	-	TRBV18	TRBJ1-2
CASSQDSLAGTGYTEAFF	TGCGCCAGCAGCCAAGATTCCCTTGCCGGGACAGGATACACTGAAGCTTTCTTT	TRBD1	-	TRBV4-1	TRBJ1-1
CASSHSSGGLSSTDTQYF	TGTGCCAGCAGCCACTCCAGCGGGGGCCTTTCTAGCACAGATACGCAGTATTTT	TRBD2	-	TRBV3-1/TRBV3-2	TRBJ2-3
CASSGQGSSGANVLTF	TGTGCCAGTAGTGGACAGGGCAGCTCTGGGGCCAACGTCCTGACTTTC	TRBD1	-	TRBV19	TRBJ2-6
CASSRDRGVNEQYF	TGTGCCAGCAGCCGGGACAGGGGGGTTAACGAGCAGTACTTC	TRBD1	-	TRBV3-1/TRBV3-2	TRBJ2-7
CATSRGRADTQYF	TGTGCCACCAGCAGAGGGCGGGCAGATACGCAGTATTTT	-	-	TRBV15	TRBJ2-3
CASSLVVDLVGNQPQHF	TGTGCCAGCAGCTTAGTTGTGGACTTGGTGGGCAATCAGCCCCAGCATTTT	-	-	TRBV7-2	TRBJ1-5
CASSPGLAVGGYTF	TGTGCCAGCAGCCCCGGCCTAGCGGTGGGTGGCTACACCTTC	-	-	TRBV3-1/TRBV3-2	TRBJ1-2
CSASLLGEGEQYF	TGCAGTGCTAGTCTACTAGGAGAGGGCGAGCAGTACTTC	-	-	TRBV20-1	TRBJ2-7
CASSKAQINYNEQFF	TGTGCCAGTAGTAAAGCGCAGATAAATTACAATGAGCAGTTCTTC	-	-	TRBV19	TRBJ2-1
CASSLGGPHEQFF	TGTGCCAGCAGCCTAGGGGGGCCTCATGAGCAGTTCTTC	-	-	TRBV11-2	TRBJ2-1
CASSLVDRANYGYTF	TGTGCCAGCAGTTTGGTGGACAGGGCTAACTATGGCTACACCTTC	TRBD1	-	TRBV28	TRBJ1-2
CASSQNRDRQVQPQHF	TGCGCCAGCAGCCAGAACCGGGACAGGCAGGTACAGCCCCAGCATTTT	TRBD1	-	TRBV4-1	TRBJ1-5
CASSPWTARDYGYTF	TGTGCCAGTTCACCTTGGACGGCGCGGGACTATGGCTACACCTTC	-	-	TRBV28	TRBJ1-2
CASSLTSQGDHNYGYTF	TGTGCCAGCAGCTTAACATCCCAAGGAGACCACAACTATGGCTACACCTTC	-	once	TRBV11-2	TRBJ1-2
CASILQRGQGSGELFF	TGTGCCAGTATCCTCCAACGGGGACAGGGCTCCGGGGAGCTGTTTTTT	TRBD1	few	TRBV19	TRBJ2-2
CAISERPGTHNYGYTF	TGTGCCATCAGTGAAAGGCCCGGGACACACAACTATGGCTACACCTTC	-	-	TRBV10-3	TRBJ1-2
CASSFRTDYNEQFF	TGTGCCAGCAGCTTCCGGACAGACTACAATGAGCAGTTCTTC	-	-	TRBV11-2	TRBJ2-1
CASSYPGAQNYGYTF	TGCGCCAGCAGCTACCCGGGAGCCCAGAACTATGGCTACACCTTC	-	-	TRBV5-1	TRBJ1-2
CASSPRTETTF	TGTGCCAGCAGCCCGCGGACAGAAACCACCTTC	-	-	TRBV11-2	TRBJ1-2
CASRSWGRAEGEAFF	TGTGCCAGCAGGAGTTGGGGGAGGGCGGAGGGTGAAGCTTTCTTT	-	-	TRBV6-5	TRBJ1-1
CASSPPFGGEAEKLFF	TGTGCCAGCAGCCCTCCCTTCGGGGGGGAGGCTGAAAAACTGTTTTTT	-	-	TRBV9	TRBJ1-4
CARNDRGNQPQHF	TGTGCCAGGAACGACAGGGGCAATCAGCCCCAGCATTTT	TRBD1	-	TRBV12-3/TRBV12-4	TRBJ1-5
CASSLYHGDYGYTF	TGTGCCAGCAGCTTATATCACGGGGACTATGGCTACACCTTC	-	-	TRBV7-6	TRBJ1-2
CASSERGGRETQYF	TGTGCCAGCAGCGAGCGGGGGGGCCGAGAGACCCAGTACTTC	TRBD2	once	TRBV3-1/TRBV3-2	TRBJ2-5
CASRDRGSGEQYF	TGTGCCAGCAGAGACAGGGGTTCTGGCGAGCAGTACTTC	TRBD1	-	TRBV14	TRBJ2-7
CASASEPSGANVLTF	TGCGCCAGCGCGTCGGAGCCCTCTGGGGCCAACGTCCTGACTTTC	-	-	TRBV5-1	TRBJ2-6
CSVDLGILDGYTF	TGCAGCGTTGATCTAGGTATCTTAGATGGCTACACCTTC	-	-	TRBV29-1	TRBJ1-2
CASSRTGVDNSPLHF	TGTGCCAGCAGCAGGACAGGGGTCGATAATTCACCCCTCCACTTT	TRBD1	-	TRBV6-6	TRBJ1-6
CASSLPPSWDRALNTEAFF	TGTGCCAGCAGTCTACCCCCTTCCTGGGACAGGGCGTTAAACACTGAAGCTTTCTTT	TRBD1	once	TRBV28	TRBJ1-1
CASSQRRGGGETQYF	TGCGCCAGCAGCCAACGGAGAGGGGGCGGAGAGACCCAGTACTTC	TRBD1	-	TRBV4-1	TRBJ2-5
CASSLGAALQPQHF	TGTGCCAGCAGCTTAGGCGCGGCACTCCAGCCCCAGCATTTT	-	once	TRBV7-9	TRBJ1-5